The 19 T cell receptor beta chains listed next were all sequenced from one sample in a study of beta chain features in type 1 diabetes. The antigens for these receptors are not known. Whole-study findings and limits: Among all four CD4+ subsets, Type 1 diabetes patients had TCRB CDR3s that were moderately but significantly shorter.

The whole isolated RNA underwent reverse transcription, so sequencing captured expressed TCRB transcripts. TCRdb keeps only in-frame clones here, not all; method: immunoSEQ multiplex PCR. The sample includes some 350,000 clones, 8.5% to 10% of them seen just once. What was sequenced was central memory CD4+ T cells from blood. These receptors were collected from a young man with type 1 diabetes.

Here the CDR3 reads CASSPGGTTSYEQYF. The DNA for the CDR3 is TGTGCCAGCAGCCCCGGCGGGACCACATCCTACGAGCAGTACTTC. The rearrangement links TRBV5-4 to TRBJ2-7; D possibly corresponds to TRBD2 (6 bases). The CDR3 spans 15 residues. Germline values: CDR1 SGHNT, CDR2 YYREEE (reference sequence). Trimming stripped 4 bases from V and 1 base from J, with 15 bases between.

This clone has only a few counts. The chain combines TRBV19 with TRBJ1-1, with D possibly matching TRBD1 (5 bases). The germline V and J ends were trimmed by 6 bases and 1 base, with 12 bases remaining between them. The germline gives CDR1 LNHDA, CDR2 SQIVND (reference sequence). CDR3 length: 14 residues. The CDR3 DNA is TGTGCCAGTAGGGAACGGGGGAAGAACACTGAAGCTTTCTTT. Translation gives CASRERGKNTEAFF.

This clone was seen a handful of times. The DNA of the CDR3 is TGTGCCATCAGTGAGGTCGGGCAGGGGGCCTACGAGCAGTACTTC. Translation gives CAISEVGQGAYEQYF. The genes are TRBV10-3 and TRBJ2-7, with 7 positions matching TRBD1. CDR1 ENHRY and CDR2 SYGVKD come from the germline V gene. Unmatched junction bases numbered 6, after V lost 2 bases and J lost 2 bases. This CDR3 is 15 amino acids long.

The genes are TRBV5-8 and TRBJ1-4, with 9 bases that match TRBD1. The CDR3 is 15 residues long. Trimming cost V 4 bases and J 7 bases; bases outside gene matches: 8. The germline CDR1 and CDR2 sequences are SGHTS and YDEGEE. CDR3 sequence reads: CASSAYRGRGEKLFF. The CDR3, as DNA: TGTGCCAGCAGCGCCTACAGGGGGCGCGGTGAAAAACTGTTTTTT. Variable domain in full (rest from reference TRBV5-8 and TRBJ1-4): EAGVTQSPTHLIKTRGQQATLRCSPISGHTSVYWYQQALGLGLQFLLWYDEGEERNRGNFPPRFSGRQFPNYSSELNVNALELEDSALYLCASSAYRGRGEKLFFGSGTQLSVL.

This clone was observed many times. For the CDR3, the DNA is TGTGCCAGCAGCGTAGCGGCAGGGGCTGGAAACACCATATATTTT. Its translation: CASSVAAGAGNTIYF. This chain uses TRBV9 with TRBJ1-3; tentatively, D is TRBD1 (6 bases). CDR3 length: 15 amino acids. The germline V and J ends were trimmed by 0 bases and 2 bases, with 9 bases remaining between them. The germline gives CDR1 SGDLS, CDR2 YYNGEE.

This rearrangement joins TRBV7-3 to TRBJ1-1; D perhaps matches TRBD1 (5 bases). CDR1 is SGHTA and CDR2 is FQGTGA in the germline V gene. This CDR3 comprises 14 residues. V lost 5 bases to trimming and J lost 4 bases, with 14 bases between them. CDR3 amino acids: CASSAHQGGTEAFF. DNA for the CDR3: TGTGCCAGCAGCGCCCATCAGGGTGGCACTGAAGCTTTCTTT. The whole variable domain, filled in from reference TRBV7-3 and TRBJ1-1, reads GAGVSQTPSNKVTEKGKYVELRCDPISGHTALYWYRQSLGQGPEFLIYFQGTGAADDSGLPNDRFFAVRPEGSVSTLKIQRTERGDSAVYLCASSAHQGGTEAFFGQGTRLTVV.

This clone has just a few counts. This chain links TRBV7-8 with TRBJ2-2; D ambiguous. The CDR3 covers 15 residues. Germline V gene data show CDR1 as SGHVS and CDR2 as FQNEAQ. V lost 0 bases to trimming and J lost 1 base, with 6 bases between them. The chain's CDR3 is CASSLAGQNTGELFF. The CDR3 coding sequence is TGTGCCAGCAGCTTAGCGGGTCAGAACACCGGGGAGCTGTTTTTT.

This clone was seen a few times. V and J are TRBV7-2 and TRBJ2-5, with a weak D call TRBD1 (6 bases). CDR1 is SGHTA and CDR2 is FQGNSA in the germline V gene. Between the trimmed V and J ends, which lost 5 bases and 5 bases, there was a span of 15 bases. The length of the CDR3 is 14 residues. The CDR3 is CASSLGTNRETQYF. CDR3 DNA sequence: TGTGCCAGCAGCCTAGGGACAAACCGCGAGACCCAGTACTTC.

J is TRBJ2-1 and V is TRBV11-3; TRBD2 is a possible D gene (6 bases). The V end lost 3 bases, the J end lost 5 bases, and 11 bases lay between the germline ends. This CDR3 has 14 amino acids. Germline-derived CDR1 and CDR2 are SGHNT and YENEEA. CDR3 nucleotide sequence: TGTGCCAGCAGCTTGGGGACTCTCAACAATGAGCAGTTCTTC. Translation: CASSLGTLNNEQFF.

The chain recombines TRBV4-3 with TRBJ1-6; TRBD1 matches at 7 bases. V lost 0 bases and J lost 4; bases outside the gene matches: 3. This CDR3 is built from 16 residues. Per the germline V gene, CDR1 is LGHNA and CDR2 is YSLEER. The chain's CDR3 is CASSQDRGQYNSPLHF. CDR3 nucleotides: TGCGCCAGCAGCCAAGATAGGGGACAGTATAATTCACCCCTCCACTTT.

The J gene is TRBJ1-2, the V gene TRBV5-1; a possible D gene is TRBD1 (6 bases). The ends were cut back, 0 bases at V and 2 bases at J, with 11 bases in the middle. The CDR3 is 15 amino acids. From germline, CDR1 is SGHRS and CDR2 YFSETQ. The CDR3 spells CASSLARTENYGYTF. The CDR3 region has the DNA TGCGCCAGCAGCTTGGCCCGGACAGAGAACTATGGCTACACCTTC.

This clone was counted a few times. The chain recombines TRBV18 with TRBJ2-2; the D gene is possibly TRBD1 (6 bases). This CDR3 contains 15 residues. V dropped 2 bases and J dropped 2 bases, with 9 bases sitting between them. Germline CDR1 and CDR2: KGHSH and LQKENI. CDR3 in DNA: TGTGCCAGCTCACCAAGGACAGATAACACCGGGGAGCTGTTTTTT. It translates to CASSPRTDNTGELFF.

This clone was detected only a few times. The chain couples TRBV25-1 to TRBJ1-3; D is unresolved. The V gene lost 6 bases and the J gene lost 0 bases, with 9 bases spanning the gap. Germline CDR1 reads MGHDK; CDR2 reads SYGVNS. The CDR3 contains 14 residues. Here the CDR3 DNA reads TGTGCCAGCAGAGAGGGCTTCTCTGGAAACACCATATATTTT. It is translated as CASREGFSGNTIYF. Variable domain in full (rest from reference TRBV25-1 and TRBJ1-3): EADIYQTPRYLVIGTGKKITLECSQTMGHDKMYWYQQDPGMELHLIHYSYGVNSTEKGDLSSESTVSRIRTEHFPLTLESARPSHTSQYLCASREGFSGNTIYFGEGSWLTVV.

This clone was counted between two and nine times. This sequence joins TRBV30 and TRBJ1-4; D is perhaps TRBD1 (6 bases). The CDR3 sequence is 14 residues long. The V gene lost 8 bases and the J gene lost 0 bases, with 13 bases spanning the gap. In germline, CDR1 is GTSNPN, CDR2 SVGIG (reference sequence). The CDR3 loop is CARGQTATNEKLFF. CDR3 sequence (DNA): TGTGCCAGAGGACAGACAGCAACTAATGAAAAACTGTTTTTT.

V is TRBV27 and J is TRBJ1-3; no firm D call. The CDR3 is 13 amino acids. Trimming pared 2 bases from V and 1 base from J, leaving 3 bases between. The germline CDR1 and CDR2 sequences are MNHEY and SMNVEV (reference sequence). The chain's CDR3 is CASSLRSGNTIYF. In DNA, the CDR3 is TGTGCCAGCAGTTTAAGGTCTGGAAACACCATATATTTT.

The DNA for the CDR3 is TGTGCCAGCAGCTTGGGCAGGGGTGGCTATGGCTACACCTTC. Its protein is CASSLGRGGYGYTF. The rearrangement links TRBV5-6 to TRBJ1-2; tentatively, D is TRBD1 (6 bases). The CDR3 has 14 amino acids. In germline, CDR1 is SGHDT, CDR2 YYEEEE. Trimming cost V 0 bases and J 4 bases, with 10 bases left between them.

CDR3 nucleotide sequence: TGTGCCAGCAAAGAGACAGGCACTGAAGCTTTCTTT. Translating it yields CASKETGTEAFF. This rearrangement joins TRBV6-1 to TRBJ1-1; a weak D match, TRBD1 (6 bases). The CDR3 has 12 amino acids. Germline V lookup: CDR1 MNHNS, CDR2 SASEGT. Trimming stripped 7 bases from V and 4 bases from J, with 10 bases between.

In this sample, this clone turned up a few times. The CDR3 loop is CASSPRVGGNRETQYF. CDR3 sequence (DNA): TGTGCCAGCAGCCCAAGGGTGGGCGGGAATCGAGAGACCCAGTACTTC. This rearrangement joins TRBV7-2 to TRBJ2-5, with D possibly being TRBD2 (6 bases). Germline-derived CDR1 and CDR2 are SGHTA and FQGNSA. The V gene lost 5 bases and the J gene lost 4 bases, with 20 bases spanning the gap. The CDR3 extends over 16 amino acids.

This clone was seen more than once but under ten times. This chain connects TRBV7-8 to TRBJ2-1; D unclear. From germline, CDR1 is SGHVS and CDR2 FQNEAQ. Trimming took 1 base from V and 5 from J, leaving 12 bases between them. This CDR3 has 15 amino acids. The CDR3 nucleotides read TGTGCCAGCAGCTTAGGTTCATCCGGGCACAATGAGCAGTTCTTC. Encoded protein: CASSLGSSGHNEQFF.